A selection of T cell receptor beta chains follows, all from one sample in a study of T cell responses to AZD1222 COVID-19 vaccine. Data came from immunoSEQ multiplex PCR; TCRdb stores just in-frame clones and leaves some out. The profile covers about 85,000 clones, with 85% to 90% appearing a single time and roughly 7.7% taken by the ten largest. The sample in question was peripheral blood, obtained on day 0 of AZD1222 vaccination. These receptors came from an adult in good health. Each CDR3 is given without its conserved first and last residue. Fields, in order: V gene, CDR3 protein.

>TRBV7-3
ASSFSGNTDTQY
>TRBV2
ASTPGTNNSPLH
>TRBV19
ASSIRQGLRNEQF
>TRBV3-1/TRBV3-2
ASSQDPSGDNEQF
>TRBV2
ATGAGYEQY
>TRBV19
ASSLTGGRGEQY
>TRBV19
ASTPIGGLGTEAF
>TRBV25-1
ASSLDIDYGYT
>TRBV10-3
AISESHRGPNSPLH
>TRBV27
ASKGGGSEQY